These 32 T cell receptor beta chains were all obtained from the same sample, sequenced in a study of cytomegalovirus exposure and HLA in healthy donors. PCR involved 60 Vbeta and 13 Jbeta primers. Repertoires were generated with immunoSEQ multiplex PCR, while TCRdb's copy carries only in-frame clones and drops some. The sample has 150,000 to 200,000 clones, roughly 80% seen once. The sequencing input was PBMCs. All receptors come from a woman aged 40 to 50 in good health and CMV-seronegative.

The genes are TRBV5-1 and TRBJ1-6, with unresolved D. The CDR3 runs to 15 residues. CDR1 and CDR2 from the germline V gene are SGHRS and YFSETQ. The V end was cut by 0 bases, the J end by 6 bases, with 10 bases between. The CDR3 sequence: CASSLEPGSNSPLHF. The CDR3 coding sequence is TGCGCCAGCAGCTTGGAACCGGGGAGTAATTCACCCCTCCACTTT.

The CDR3 DNA reads TGTGCCAGCAGCTCCAGAAGGACAGATTACTTTTGGGGGAATTACACAGATACGCAGTATTTT. It yields the protein CASSSRRTDYFWGNYTDTQYF. The V and J genes are TRBV7-6 and TRBJ2-3; D perhaps matches TRBD1 (6 bases). This CDR3 contains 21 residues. The V gene lost 4 bases and the J gene lost 2 bases, with 31 bases spanning the gap. The V gene's germline CDR1 is SGHVS and CDR2 FNYEAQ. The complete variable domain, with remaining parts taken from reference TRBV7-6 and TRBJ2-3, reads GAGVSQSPRYKVTKRGQDVALRCDPISGHVSLYWYRQALGQGPEFLTYFNYEAQQDKSGLPNDRFSAERPEGSISTLTIQRTEQRDSAMYRCASSSRRTDYFWGNYTDTQYFGPGTRLTVL.

Here the CDR3 DNA reads TGTGCCATTCTCATCCTGACAGCTTCCTCAAGAGGGGAGCTGTTTTTT. Its translation: CAILILTASSRGELFF. The J gene is TRBJ2-2, the V gene TRBV10-3, with D possibly TRBD1 on 5 matching bases. V shed 9 bases and J shed 8 bases, with 25 bases lying between them. The germline V gene encodes CDR1 ENHRY and CDR2 SYGVKD. The CDR3 length is 16 residues.

The rearrangement links TRBV5-1 to TRBJ1-2; 7 bases are a match to TRBD1. Germline CDR1 and CDR2: SGHRS and YFSETQ. The V and J ends lost 4 bases and 8 bases, in that order; junction bases with no gene match: 14. The length of the CDR3 is 15 residues. CDR3 DNA: TGCGCCAGCAGCGTGGAGACAGGGTCGAGAAGCGGCTACACCTTC. As protein: CASSVETGSRSGYTF.

The rearrangement links TRBV25-1 to TRBJ1-2; 8 bases map to TRBD1. Germline V gene lookup returns CDR1 MGHDK and CDR2 SYGVNS. There are 13 residues in the CDR3. Trimming removed 6 bases from V and 8 bases from J; junction bases left unmatched: 8. CDR3 region: CASSATGVEGYTF. The CDR3 bases are TGTGCCAGCAGCGCGACAGGGGTAGAGGGCTACACCTTC.

CDR3 nucleotides: TGTGCCAGTAGTATCTCCCATACAGGGTTGATCTATAATTCACCCCTCCACTTT. It translates to CASSISHTGLIYNSPLHF. The genes are TRBV19 and TRBJ1-6, with a possible D match to TRBD1 (6 bases). Trimming took 3 bases from V and 3 from J, leaving 18 bases between them. The length of the CDR3 is 18 residues. Germline lookup yields CDR1 LNHDA and CDR2 SQIVND (reference sequence).

V usage is TRBV11-3 and J usage is TRBJ1-6; D gene unclear. The length of the CDR3 is 16 residues. The germline V gene encodes CDR1 SGHNT and CDR2 YENEEA. The V and J ends lost 0 bases and 7 bases respectively, with 13 bases between them. DNA of the CDR3: TGTGCCAGCAGCTTAGAGTCTCAGCGCTCGAATTCACCCCTCCACTTT. Protein: CASSLESQRSNSPLHF.

This clone ranks as medium-sized. The rearrangement joins TRBV4-2 to TRBJ2-1, with D perhaps TRBD2 (6 bases). This CDR3 is 15 amino acids long. Trimming cost V 1 base and J 4 bases, with 11 bases left between them. Germline CDR1 reads LGHNA; CDR2 reads YNFKEQ. This CDR3 reads CASSQVLEGYNEQFF. The DNA of the CDR3 is TGTGCCAGCAGCCAAGTTCTGGAGGGGTACAATGAGCAGTTCTTC.

V gene TRBV7-2 combines with J gene TRBJ1-2; a weak D match, TRBD1 (5 bases). Germline V CDR1 and CDR2: SGHTA, FQGNSA. CDR3 length: 14 amino acids. V dropped 6 bases and J dropped 7 bases, with 18 bases sitting between them. The CDR3 bases are TGTGCCAGCAGTAGAGGCGGGACGTATCCTGGCTACACCTTC. Its translation is CASSRGGTYPGYTF. The variable domain in full, with the rest retrieved from reference TRBV7-2 and TRBJ1-2, is GAGVSQSPSNKVTEKGKDVELRCDPISGHTALYWYRQSLGQGLEFLIYFQGNSAPDKSGLPSDRFSAERTGGSVSTLTIQRTQQEDSAVYLCASSRGGTYPGYTFGSGTRLTVV.

The rearrangement uses TRBV2 and TRBJ1-1; tentative D call: TRBD1 (5 bases). Germline V gene data show CDR1 as SNHLY and CDR2 as FYNNEI. Trimming shortened V by 10 bases and J by 0 bases, and 15 bases separated the two germline ends. The length of the CDR3 is 14 residues. In DNA form, the CDR3 reads TGTGCCACCTCCCAGGGCAACATGAACACTGAAGCTTTCTTT. It is translated as CATSQGNMNTEAFF. The full variable domain, rest sourced from reference TRBV2 and TRBJ1-1, is EPEVTQTPSHQVTQMGQEVILRCVPISNHLYFYWYRQILGQKVEFLVSFYNNEISEKSEIFDDQFSVERPDGSNFTLKIRSTKLEDSAMYFCATSQGNMNTEAFFGQGTRLTVV.

The V call is TRBV11-2, the J call TRBJ1-6, with 7 bases lining up with TRBD1. CDR3 length: 14 amino acids. Germline loops: CDR1 SGHAT, CDR2 FQNNGV. V trimming: 5 bases; J trimming: 10 bases; junction bases outside the gene matches: 8. CDR3 amino acids: CASSPQGLGSPLHF. CDR3 in DNA: TGTGCCAGCAGCCCACAGGGGCTCGGGTCACCCCTCCACTTT.

The genes are TRBV4-3 and TRBJ2-3; TRBD2 aligns across 8 bases. CDR1 LGHNA and CDR2 YSLEER come from the germline V gene. The CDR3 spans 15 residues. Trimming took 3 bases from V and 2 from J; bases not matched to a gene: 4. The CDR3 spells CASSQSGGLTDTQYF. For the CDR3, the DNA is TGCGCCAGCAGCCAGAGCGGGGGACTCACAGATACGCAGTATTTT.

CDR3 coding DNA: TGTGCCAGCAGTGCCCTGACTAGCGGACCCTACGAGCAGTACTTC. Protein product: CASSALTSGPYEQYF. The chain joins TRBV2 to TRBJ2-7, with 9 nucleotides matching TRBD2. The CDR3 runs to 15 residues. CDR1 and CDR2 from the germline V gene are SNHLY and FYNNEI. Trimming cost V 4 bases and J 2 bases; bases outside gene matches: 6. The variable domain in full, completed from reference TRBV2 and TRBJ2-7, reads EPEVTQTPSHQVTQMGQEVILRCVPISNHLYFYWYRQILGQKVEFLVSFYNNEISEKSEIFDDQFSVERPDGSNFTLKIRSTKLEDSAMYFCASSALTSGPYEQYFGPGTRLTVT.

The chain recombines TRBV4-3 with TRBJ1-1; the match to TRBD1 covers 7 bases. In germline, CDR1 is LGHNA, CDR2 YSLEER. The CDR3 has 12 residues. J lost 7 bases, V lost 4 bases, and 3 bases had no gene match. CDR3: CASSRRDSEAFF. DNA of the CDR3: TGCGCCAGCAGCCGGAGGGACAGTGAAGCTTTCTTT.

In this sample, this clone turned up once. The V and J genes are TRBV4-1 and TRBJ2-2, with D maybe TRBD1 (5 bases). The CDR3 totals 15 residues. V lost 1 base to trimming and J lost 6 bases, with 12 bases between them. Germline V gives CDR1 MGHRA, CDR2 YSYEKL. This chain's CDR3 is CASSQAQGGAGELFF. The CDR3 region has the DNA TGCGCCAGCAGCCAAGCGCAGGGTGGTGCCGGGGAGCTGTTTTTT.

The chain uses TRBV7-2 and TRBJ1-2; 9 bases match TRBD1. CDR3 length: 14 residues. CDR1 SGHTA and CDR2 FQGNSA come from the germline V gene. After removal of 7 bases from V and 8 bases from J, the junction contained 11 bases not matched to a gene. The DNA of the CDR3 is TGTGCCAGCACCACCCTACAGGGGGCGAGGGGCTACACCTTC. Translating it yields CASTTLQGARGYTF.

The V gene is TRBV27, the J gene TRBJ2-5, with 10 nucleotides matching TRBD2. This CDR3 region has 16 residues. V gave up 5 bases and J gave up 5 bases; unmatched junction bases: 11. CDR1 is MNHEY and CDR2 is SMNVEV in the germline V gene (reference sequence). CDR3 amino acids: CASSNLAGARLETQYF. For the CDR3, the DNA is TGTGCCAGCAGTAATCTAGCGGGAGCCCGACTGGAGACCCAGTACTTC.

This chain links TRBV14 with TRBJ2-7, with D hard to call. The CDR3 covers 14 residues. Germline loops: CDR1 SGHDN, CDR2 FVKESK. Trimming shortened V by 3 bases and J by 4 bases, and 13 bases separated the two germline ends. The CDR3 sequence: CASSQRFKIYEQYF. In DNA, the CDR3 is TGTGCCAGCAGCCAGCGCTTTAAAATATACGAGCAGTACTTC.

This chain links TRBV28 with TRBJ1-5; 9 bases fit TRBD1. Trimming removed 5 bases from V and 5 bases from J; junction bases left unmatched: 7. CDR1 and CDR2 from the germline V gene are MDHEN and SYDVKM. This CDR3 is built from 15 residues. The CDR3 sequence is CASSPLDRGYQPQHF. In nucleotides, the CDR3 is TGTGCCAGCAGTCCGCTGGACAGGGGCTATCAGCCCCAGCATTTT. Using reference TRBV28 and TRBJ1-5 for the parts outside the CDR3, the full variable domain is DVKVTQSSRYLVKRTGEKVFLECVQDMDHENMFWYRQDPGLGLRLIYFSYDVKMKEKGDIPEGYSVSREKKERFSLILESASTNQTSMYLCASSPLDRGYQPQHFGDGTRLSIL.

This CDR3 reads CASSSGGGSPPGELFF. CDR3 DNA: TGTGCCAGCAGCTCAGGAGGCGGGAGCCCGCCGGGGGAGCTGTTTTTT. The chain uses TRBV7-3 and TRBJ2-2, with 7 bases matching TRBD2. This CDR3 is 16 amino acids long. V gave up 4 bases and J gave up 8 bases; unmatched junction bases: 13. From germline, CDR1 is SGHTA and CDR2 FQGTGA.

This chain links TRBV7-2 with TRBJ2-7, with TRBD1 identical over 7 bases. Germline V gene sequence: CDR1 SGHTA, CDR2 FQGNSA. J gave up 1 base and V 5 bases, and 8 bases lay outside the gene matches. The CDR3 covers 15 residues. The CDR3 region has the DNA TGTGCCAGCAGCATGTACAGGGGTTCTTCCTACGAGCAGTACTTC. This translates into CASSMYRGSSYEQYF.

The V call is TRBV5-1, the J call TRBJ2-1; 9 nucleotides match TRBD2. The V gene end was trimmed by 4 bases and the J gene end by 5 bases; junction bases not matched to a gene: 10. The CDR3 consists of 16 residues. Per germline, CDR1 SGHRS and CDR2 YFSETQ. CDR3 sequence reads: CASSVLAGASHNEQFF. The DNA for the CDR3 is TGCGCCAGCAGCGTATTAGCGGGAGCTTCCCACAATGAGCAGTTCTTC.

The chain uses TRBV6-5 and TRBJ2-7; TRBD1 matches 9 bases. CDR3 length: 14 residues. Germline V gives CDR1 MNHEY, CDR2 SVGAGI. With 6 bases clipped from V and 5 bases from J, the junction kept 8 bases outside the gene matches. As DNA, the CDR3 is TGTGCCAGCAGCCTATGGACAGGGGAAAACGAGCAGTACTTC. This translates into CASSLWTGENEQYF.

The chain joins TRBV28 to TRBJ1-1; 9 bases align to TRBD1. J was trimmed by 10 bases and V by 2 bases; bases with no gene match: 5. Per the germline V gene, CDR1 is MDHEN and CDR2 is SYDVKM. CDR3 length: 13 amino acids. The CDR3 protein is CASSLRGTGRAFF. The CDR3 DNA sequence: TGTGCCAGCAGTTTAAGGGGGACAGGGCGAGCTTTCTTT.

The chain links TRBV19 to TRBJ1-5; no clear D gene. Between the trimmed V and J ends, which lost 5 bases and 0 bases, there was a span of 5 bases. The CDR3 runs 13 residues. Germline V gives CDR1 LNHDA, CDR2 SQIVND (reference sequence). The CDR3 here is CASSGNSNQPQHF. CDR3 nucleotide sequence: TGTGCCAGTAGTGGCAATAGCAATCAGCCCCAGCATTTT.

The chain has TRBV5-1 and TRBJ2-5; D unclear. Germline loops: CDR1 SGHRS, CDR2 YFSETQ. The CDR3 sequence is 13 residues long. V lost 0 bases and J lost 2, with 5 bases in between. The CDR3 sequence is CASSLGLQETQYF. CDR3 nucleotide sequence: TGCGCCAGCAGCTTGGGACTTCAAGAGACCCAGTACTTC.

V and J are TRBV9 and TRBJ2-3, with TRBD2 matching over 9 bases. J gave up 0 bases and V 4 bases, and 6 bases lay outside the gene matches. Germline lookup yields CDR1 SGDLS and CDR2 YYNGEE. The CDR3 runs to 16 residues. CDR3 region: CASSWGTSRSTDTQYF. Written as DNA, the CDR3 is TGTGCCAGCAGCTGGGGGACTAGCAGAAGCACAGATACGCAGTATTTT.

The chain links TRBV4-1 to TRBJ1-5; possible D gene TRBD1, 5 bases. The CDR3 is made up of 16 amino acids. The V gene's germline CDR1 is MGHRA and CDR2 YSYEKL. V lost 2 bases and J 2 bases, leaving 13 bases between the germline ends. In nucleotides, the CDR3 is TGCGCCAGCAGCCAATCATATAGCAGGGGCAATCAGCCCCAGCATTTT. Its translation is CASSQSYSRGNQPQHF.

This chain uses TRBV5-1 with TRBJ2-2; weak D call: TRBD1 (5 bases). Germline lookup yields CDR1 SGHRS and CDR2 YFSETQ. The ends were cut back, 4 bases at V and 5 bases at J, with 9 bases in the middle. The CDR3 is 13 amino acids. The CDR3 region has the DNA TGCGCCAGCAGCCCCCAGGGAACCGGGGAGCTGTTTTTT. Its translation: CASSPQGTGELFF.

The chain carries TRBV6-5 and TRBJ1-4, with TRBD1 matching 8 bases. This CDR3 has 14 residues. CDR1 MNHEY and CDR2 SVGAGI come from the germline V gene. J lost 7 bases, V lost 5 bases, and 6 bases had no gene match. The CDR3 sequence: CASSRGQGFEKLFF. DNA of the CDR3: TGTGCCAGCAGTAGAGGACAGGGTTTTGAAAAACTGTTTTTT.

This sequence joins TRBV9 and TRBJ2-3; a possible D gene is TRBD2 (6 bases). The CDR3 covers 12 residues. V was cut by 3 bases and J by 5 bases, with 7 bases left in between. Looked up from germline, CDR1 is SGDLS and CDR2 is YYNGEE. The CDR3 protein is CASSAGLDTQYF. The CDR3 bases are TGTGCCAGCAGCGCGGGACTAGATACGCAGTATTTT. The full variable domain, in which reference TRBV9 and TRBJ2-3 provide the parts outside the CDR3, is DSGVTQTPKHLITATGQRVTLRCSPRSGDLSVYWYQQSLDQGLQFLIQYYNGEERAKGNILERFSAQQFPDLHSELNLSSLELGDSALYFCASSAGLDTQYFGPGTRLTVL.

The rearrangement joins TRBV27 to TRBJ2-1; 10 bases align to TRBD2. The CDR3 spans 15 residues. The ends lost 5 bases at V and 10 bases at J; junction bases unmatched: 11. Germline assignment: CDR1 MNHEY and CDR2 SMNVEV (reference sequence). The CDR3 loop reads CASSLLGSGGPEQFF. Written as DNA, the CDR3 is TGTGCCAGCAGTCTGCTAGGTAGCGGGGGGCCCGAGCAGTTCTTC.